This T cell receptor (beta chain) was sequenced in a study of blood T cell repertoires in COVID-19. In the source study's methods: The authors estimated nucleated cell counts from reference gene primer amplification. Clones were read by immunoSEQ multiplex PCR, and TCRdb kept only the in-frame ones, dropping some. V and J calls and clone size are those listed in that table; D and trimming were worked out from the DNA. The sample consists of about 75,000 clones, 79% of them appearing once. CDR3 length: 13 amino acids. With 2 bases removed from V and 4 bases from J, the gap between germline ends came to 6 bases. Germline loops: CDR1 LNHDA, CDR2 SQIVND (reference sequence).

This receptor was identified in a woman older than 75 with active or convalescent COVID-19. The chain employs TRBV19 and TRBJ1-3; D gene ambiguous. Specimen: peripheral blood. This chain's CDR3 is CASSIPSGNTIYF. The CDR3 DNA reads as TGTGCCAGTAGTATACCTTCCGGAAACACCATATATTTT. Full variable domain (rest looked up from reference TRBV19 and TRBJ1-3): DGGITQSPKYLFRKEGQNVTLSCEQNLNHDAMYWYRQDPGQGLRLIYYSQIVNDFQKGDIAEGYSVSREKKESFPLTVTSAQKNPTAFYLCASSIPSGNTIYFGEGSWLTVV.